The source of this T cell receptor (beta chain) is a study of shared clonotypes between healthy human individuals. Study results and caveats: Rarefaction revealed incomplete sorted-subset sequencing despite large depth.

Sequencing used immunoSEQ multiplex PCR; TCRdb keeps in-frame clones, though not all of them. Of approximately 980,000 clones detected, over 75% appear once; the ten largest clones hold 1.5%. Germline V gene lookup returns CDR1 MGHRA and CDR2 YSYEKL. V gave up 1 base and J gave up 0 bases, with 7 bases separating them. This CDR3 is built from 15 residues. This clone was recorded only once. No antigen is known for it. V and J are TRBV4-1 and TRBJ2-1; D gene ambiguous. The clonotype was recovered from a man aged 18 to 29 in good health. Sequencing was done on a sample of memory CD4+ T cells sorted from blood. This sample's subset: CD45RA-negative fraction. CDR3 nucleotide sequence: TGCGCCAGCAGCCAAGTTGAGTACTCCTACAATGAGCAGTTCTTC. Its protein is CASSQVEYSYNEQFF.